This section outlines one TCR beta chain sequence together with its context. The CDR3 is 15 residues long. V lost 4 bases and J lost 1; bases outside the gene matches: 7. Germline lookup yields CDR1 SQVTM and CDR2 ANQGSEA. Assay used: immunoSEQ multiplex PCR; TCRdb lists only in-frame clones, some missing. The profile covers approximately 26,000 clones, with 89% appearing a single time and about 45% taken by the ten largest. The sample originates from a study of blood T cell repertoires in COVID-19. Material for sequencing was peripheral blood. V usage is TRBV29-1 and J usage is TRBJ2-3; TRBD2 matches at 8 bases. The source is a human donor with acute or convalescent COVID-19. The donor label of this sample is uncertain. For the CDR3, the DNA is TGCAGCGTTGTTAGCGGGATGGTAGGCACAGATACGCAGTATTTT. This gives the protein CSVVSGMVGTDTQYF.